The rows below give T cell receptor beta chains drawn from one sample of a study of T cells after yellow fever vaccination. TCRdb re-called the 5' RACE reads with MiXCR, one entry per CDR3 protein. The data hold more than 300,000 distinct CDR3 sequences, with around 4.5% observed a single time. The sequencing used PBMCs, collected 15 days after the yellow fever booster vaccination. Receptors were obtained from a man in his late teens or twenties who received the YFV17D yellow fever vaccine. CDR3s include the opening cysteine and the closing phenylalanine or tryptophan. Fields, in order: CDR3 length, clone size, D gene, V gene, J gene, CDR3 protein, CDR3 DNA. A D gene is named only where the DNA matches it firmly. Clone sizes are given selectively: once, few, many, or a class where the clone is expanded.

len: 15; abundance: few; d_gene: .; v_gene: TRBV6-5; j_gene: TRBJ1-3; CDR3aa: CASSQGGQSGNTIYF; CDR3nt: TGTGCCAGCAGTCAGGGAGGGCAGTCTGGAAACACCATATATTTT
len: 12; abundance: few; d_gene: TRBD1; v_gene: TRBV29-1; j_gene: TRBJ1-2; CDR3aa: CSGRTGVGGYTF; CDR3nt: TGCAGCGGGAGGACAGGGGTGGGCGGCTACACCTTC
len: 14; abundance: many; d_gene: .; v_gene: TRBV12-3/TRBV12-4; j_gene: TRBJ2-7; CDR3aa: CASSLGGSSYEQYF; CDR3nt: TGTGCCAGCAGTTTAGGCGGAAGCTCCTACGAGCAGTACTTC
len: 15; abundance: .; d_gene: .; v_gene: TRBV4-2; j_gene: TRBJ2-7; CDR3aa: CASSQDHRGPYEQYF; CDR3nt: TGTGCCAGCAGCCAAGATCACCGAGGGCCCTACGAGCAGTACTTC
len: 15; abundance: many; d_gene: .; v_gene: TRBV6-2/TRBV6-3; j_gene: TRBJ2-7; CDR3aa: CASSPLTGANYEQYF; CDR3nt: TGTGCCAGCAGTCCCCTGACAGGAGCAAACTACGAGCAGTACTTC
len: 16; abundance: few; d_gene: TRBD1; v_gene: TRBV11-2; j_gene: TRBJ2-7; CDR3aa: CASSPITGRGNYEQYF; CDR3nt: TGTGCCAGCAGCCCTATCACCGGCAGGGGGAACTACGAGCAGTACTTC
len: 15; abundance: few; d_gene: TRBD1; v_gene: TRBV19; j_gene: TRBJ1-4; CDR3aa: CASSVSGTGDEKLFF; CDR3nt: TGTGCCAGTAGTGTATCCGGGACAGGGGATGAAAAACTGTTTTTT
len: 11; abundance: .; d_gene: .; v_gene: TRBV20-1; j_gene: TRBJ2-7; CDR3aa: CSARASYEQYF; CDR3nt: TGCAGTGCTAGGGCTAGCTACGAGCAGTACTTC
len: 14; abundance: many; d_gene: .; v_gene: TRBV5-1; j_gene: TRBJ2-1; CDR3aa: CASRGGSLYNEQFF; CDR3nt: TGCGCCAGCAGAGGGGGGAGCCTCTACAATGAGCAGTTCTTC
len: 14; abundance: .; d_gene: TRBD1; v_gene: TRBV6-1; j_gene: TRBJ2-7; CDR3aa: CASSEQGATYEQYF; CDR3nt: TGTGCCAGCAGCGAACAGGGGGCGACCTACGAGCAGTACTTC
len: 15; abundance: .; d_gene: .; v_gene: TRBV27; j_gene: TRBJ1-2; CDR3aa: CASSLDSGTQSGYTF; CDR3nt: TGTGCCAGCAGTTTAGATTCCGGGACTCAGAGCGGCTACACCTTC
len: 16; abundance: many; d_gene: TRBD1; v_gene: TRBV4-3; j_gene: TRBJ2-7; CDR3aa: CASSQDVGQGVWEQYF; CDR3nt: TGCGCCAGCAGCCAAGACGTCGGACAGGGGGTCTGGGAGCAGTACTTC
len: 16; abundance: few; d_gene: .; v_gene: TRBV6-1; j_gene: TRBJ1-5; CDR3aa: CASSPNPADNDQPQHF; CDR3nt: TGTGCCAGCAGTCCCAACCCCGCGGACAACGATCAGCCCCAGCATTTT
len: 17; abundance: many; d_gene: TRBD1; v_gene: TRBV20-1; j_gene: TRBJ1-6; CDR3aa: CSARYPGQGSYNSPLHF; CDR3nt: TGCAGTGCTCGCTACCCGGGACAGGGGAGCTATAATTCACCCCTCCACTTT
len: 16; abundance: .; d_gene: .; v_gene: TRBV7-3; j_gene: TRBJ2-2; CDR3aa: CASSLSTAGNTGELFF; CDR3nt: TGTGCCAGCAGCCTATCGACCGCCGGGAACACCGGGGAGCTGTTTTTT
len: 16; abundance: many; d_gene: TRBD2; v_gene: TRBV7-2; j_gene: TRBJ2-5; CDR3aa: CASSLVPTSGEETQYF; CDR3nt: TGTGCCAGCAGCTTAGTGCCGACTAGCGGGGAAGAGACCCAGTACTTC
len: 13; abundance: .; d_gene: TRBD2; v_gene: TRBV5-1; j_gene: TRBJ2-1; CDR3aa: CASSLDDAGVRFF; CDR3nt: TGCGCCAGCAGCTTGGATGATGCGGGGGTTCGGTTCTTC
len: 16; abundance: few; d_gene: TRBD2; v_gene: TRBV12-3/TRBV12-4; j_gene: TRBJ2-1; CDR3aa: CASSHSGSGRNNEQFF; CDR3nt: TGTGCCAGCAGTCATTCGGGTAGCGGGCGAAACAATGAGCAGTTCTTC
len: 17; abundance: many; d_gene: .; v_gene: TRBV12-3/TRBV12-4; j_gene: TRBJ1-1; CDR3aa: CASSLSAQGPMNTEAFF; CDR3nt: TGTGCCAGCAGTTTGAGTGCCCAGGGGCCCATGAACACTGAAGCTTTCTTT
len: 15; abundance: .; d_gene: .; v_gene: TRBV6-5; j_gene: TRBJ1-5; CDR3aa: CASSYSANNNQPQHF; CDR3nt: TGTGCCAGCAGTTACTCGGCGAATAACAATCAGCCCCAGCATTTT
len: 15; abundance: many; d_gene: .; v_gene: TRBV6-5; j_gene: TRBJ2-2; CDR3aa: CASSYSTSRTGELFF; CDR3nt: TGTGCCAGCAGTTACTCGACTAGTCGGACCGGGGAGCTGTTTTTT
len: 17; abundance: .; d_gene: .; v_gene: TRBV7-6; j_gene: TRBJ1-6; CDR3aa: CASSLEAGSGGDSPLHF; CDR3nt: TGTGCCAGCAGCTTAGAGGCGGGCTCGGGGGGGGATTCACCCCTCCACTTT
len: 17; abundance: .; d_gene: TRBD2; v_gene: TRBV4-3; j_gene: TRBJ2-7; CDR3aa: CASSQGSASGGGYEQYF; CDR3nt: TGCGCCAGCAGCCAAGGGTCCGCTAGCGGGGGGGGATACGAGCAGTACTTC
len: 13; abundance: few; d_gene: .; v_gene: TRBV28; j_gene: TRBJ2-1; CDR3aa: CASSYGPPPEQFF; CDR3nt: TGTGCCAGCAGCTACGGGCCTCCCCCGGAGCAGTTCTTC
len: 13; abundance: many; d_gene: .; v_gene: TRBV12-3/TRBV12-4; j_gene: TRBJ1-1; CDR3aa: CASRPTGYVSAFF; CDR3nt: TGTGCCAGCAGGCCCACAGGGTATGTGTCGGCTTTCTTT
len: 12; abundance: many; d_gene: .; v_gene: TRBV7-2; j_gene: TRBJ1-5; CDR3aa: CASSSSPGPQHF; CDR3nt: TGTGCCAGCAGCTCCAGCCCAGGGCCCCAGCATTTT
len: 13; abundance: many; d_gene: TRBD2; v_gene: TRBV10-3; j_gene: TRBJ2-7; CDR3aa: CAISEGEGYEQYF; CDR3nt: TGTGCCATCAGTGAGGGGGAGGGGTACGAGCAGTACTTC
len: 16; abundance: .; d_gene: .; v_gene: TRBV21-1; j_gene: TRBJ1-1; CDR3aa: CASSKSDVIMNTEAFF; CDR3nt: TGTGCCAGCAGCAAAAGCGACGTGATCATGAACACTGAAGCTTTCTTT
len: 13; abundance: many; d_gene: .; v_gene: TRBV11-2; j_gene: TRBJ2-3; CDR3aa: CASSLSPTGTQYF; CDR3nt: TGTGCCAGCAGCTTGTCTCCGACTGGCACGCAGTATTTT
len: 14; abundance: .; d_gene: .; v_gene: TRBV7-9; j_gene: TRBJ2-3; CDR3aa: CASSPRPATDTQYF; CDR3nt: TGTGCCAGCAGCCCCCGACCCGCAACAGATACGCAGTATTTT
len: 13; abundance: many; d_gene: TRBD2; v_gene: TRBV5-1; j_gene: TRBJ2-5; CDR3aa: CASTTSGGETQYF; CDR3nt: TGCGCCAGCACGACTAGCGGGGGGGAGACCCAGTACTTC